Below are 28 T cell receptor beta chains sequenced from a single sample in a study of T cell changes during pregnancy in multiple sclerosis. Clones were read by immunoSEQ multiplex PCR, and TCRdb kept only the in-frame ones, dropping some. The data contain 68,000 or so clones, 75% to 95% of them singletons. This specimen consisted of peripheral blood, obtained in the second trimester of pregnancy. The source of these receptors is a female donor with multiple sclerosis, enrolled in a pregnancy study.

The V gene is TRBV6-4, the J gene TRBJ2-5; D gene ambiguous. The germline V gene encodes CDR1 MRHNA and CDR2 SNTAGT. V shed 3 bases and J shed 5 bases, with 19 bases lying between them. This CDR3 comprises 16 residues. The CDR3, as DNA: TGTGCCAGCAGTGAGCTGGGCCGGCCCGGTCCCGAGACCCAGTACTTC. Translated: CASSELGRPGPETQYF.

The chain couples TRBV9 to TRBJ1-1, with D unclear. Germline lookup yields CDR1 SGDLS and CDR2 YYNGEE. Trimming shortened V by 0 bases and J by 2 bases, and 8 bases separated the two germline ends. CDR3 size: 14 residues. This chain's CDR3 is CASSVGPTNTEAFF. CDR3 nucleotide sequence: TGTGCCAGCAGCGTAGGTCCCACTAACACTGAAGCTTTCTTT. Using reference TRBV9 and TRBJ1-1 for the parts outside the CDR3, the full variable domain is DSGVTQTPKHLITATGQRVTLRCSPRSGDLSVYWYQQSLDQGLQFLIQYYNGEERAKGNILERFSAQQFPDLHSELNLSSLELGDSALYFCASSVGPTNTEAFFGQGTRLTVV.

Remarks on this clone: The same CDR3 also results from other DNA sequences found in this sample. The chain combines TRBV5-1 with TRBJ2-1, with a tentative D call TRBD2 (5 bases). Germline V gene sequence: CDR1 SGHRS, CDR2 YFSETQ. The CDR3 has 15 residues. Trimming shortened V by 1 base and J by 0 bases, and 8 bases separated the two germline ends. The CDR3 protein is CASSLLAGSYNEQFF. The CDR3 DNA reads TGCGCCAGCAGCTTGTTGGCGGGCTCCTACAATGAGCAGTTCTTC.

CDR3 residues: CASSDGGGIYGYTF. CDR3 in DNA: TGTGCCAGCAGTGACGGCGGGGGAATCTATGGCTACACCTTC. This sequence joins TRBV6-4 and TRBJ1-2; TRBD1 might be the D (5 bases). The CDR3 loop spans 14 amino acids. Trimming removed 2 bases from V and 4 bases from J, with 11 bases in between. Germline lookup yields CDR1 MRHNA and CDR2 SNTAGT.

The V call is TRBV10-3, the J call TRBJ2-1; D is possibly TRBD1 (6 bases). CDR1 and CDR2 from the germline V gene are ENHRY and SYGVKD. The germline V and J ends were trimmed by 4 bases and 3 bases, with 10 bases remaining between them. The CDR3 extends over 14 amino acids. This chain's CDR3 is CAISVQGNYNEQFF. The CDR3 region has the DNA TGTGCCATCAGTGTTCAGGGGAACTACAATGAGCAGTTCTTC.

The chain uses TRBV11-2 and TRBJ2-7, with 9 bases aligning to TRBD2. Looked up from germline, CDR1 is SGHAT and CDR2 is FQNNGV. CDR3 length equals 16 residues. With 5 bases clipped from V and 2 bases from J, the junction kept 10 bases outside the gene matches. As DNA, the CDR3 is TGTGCCAGCAGCCCGGGCGGTGGACTAGCGACCTACGAGCAGTACTTC. Its protein product is CASSPGGGLATYEQYF. The full variable domain, with the rest looked up from reference TRBV11-2 and TRBJ2-7, is EAGVAQSPRYKIIEKRQSVAFWCNPISGHATLYWYQQILGQGPKLLIQFQNNGVVDDSQLPKDRFSAERLKGVDSTLKIQPAKLEDSAVYLCASSPGGGLATYEQYFGPGTRLTVT.

This clone was detected once. The chain carries TRBV5-6 and TRBJ1-5, with D maybe TRBD1 (6 bases). This CDR3 is built from 14 residues. V was cut by 4 bases and J by 7 bases, with 15 bases left in between. Germline V lookup: CDR1 SGHDT, CDR2 YYEEEE. DNA of the CDR3: TGTGCCAGCAGCATTGGACAGAGTGGGCAGCCCCAGCATTTT. Translation gives CASSIGQSGQPQHF.

CDR3 in DNA: TGTGCCAGCAGAGTACAGGGGCCACTGAACACTGAAGCTTTCTTT. Protein product: CASRVQGPLNTEAFF. The genes are TRBV27 and TRBJ1-1; TRBD1 matches at 7 bases. The CDR3 spans 15 residues. The germline gives CDR1 MNHEY, CDR2 SMNVEV (reference sequence). The V gene end was trimmed by 6 bases and the J gene end by 0 bases; junction bases not matched to a gene: 7.

V gene TRBV7-2 combines with J gene TRBJ1-1; 9 nucleotides match TRBD1. This CDR3 has 14 amino acids. V dropped 5 bases and J dropped 5; count of bases not matched to a gene: 6. Germline CDR1 and CDR2: SGHTA and FQGNSA. CDR3 nucleotides: TGTGCCAGCAGCATCGACAGGGGGAATACTGAAGCTTTCTTT. Translating it yields CASSIDRGNTEAFF.

The V call is TRBV5-1, the J call TRBJ1-2, with D possibly being TRBD1 (6 bases). Deletions cut 2 bases from V and 7 bases from J, with 9 bases between. Germline V gene lookup returns CDR1 SGHRS and CDR2 YFSETQ. The CDR3 loop spans 12 amino acids. Written as DNA, the CDR3 is TGCGCCAGCAGCTTCGACAGGTCTGGCTACACCTTC. It encodes CASSFDRSGYTF.

V usage is TRBV4-3 and J usage is TRBJ2-5, with D perhaps TRBD1 (7 bases). The CDR3 consists of 15 residues. V shed 4 bases and J shed 4 bases, with 16 bases lying between them. The germline V gene encodes CDR1 LGHNA and CDR2 YSLEER. CDR3 in DNA: TGCGCCAGCAGCCCCCGGCCCCAGGGGGGAGAGACCCAGTACTTC. Residues: CASSPRPQGGETQYF.

This clone was observed a single time. The chain uses TRBV10-3 and TRBJ1-5; TRBD1 aligns across 11 bases. Germline V gene lookup returns CDR1 ENHRY and CDR2 SYGVKD. V lost 10 bases, J lost 8 bases, and 7 bases stayed unmatched. The length of the CDR3 is 13 residues. The CDR3 DNA reads as TGTGCCACACGGGGGGGACAGGGGGAGCCCCAGCATTTT. Translating it yields CATRGGQGEPQHF.

The count of this clone is one. The chain combines TRBV4-3 with TRBJ2-5; 8 nucleotides align to TRBD2. The V gene's germline CDR1 is LGHNA and CDR2 YSLEER. Trimming removed 1 base from V and 5 bases from J; junction bases left unmatched: 9. The CDR3 is 16 residues long. This CDR3 reads CASSQVMAGGRETQYF. The CDR3 bases are TGCGCCAGCAGCCAAGTAATGGCGGGGGGTAGGGAGACCCAGTACTTC.

The rearrangement joins TRBV21-1 to TRBJ1-2; TRBD1 reflects the table's D call only, with no check against the DNA. TRBV21-1 is given as a pseudogene. The length of the CDR3 is 15 residues. In DNA, the CDR3 is TGTGCCAGCAGCACCGGGACAGGGGCACTATACGGCTACACCTTC. Translated: CASSTGTGALYGYTF.

The V and J genes are TRBV20-1 and TRBJ2-1; no clear D gene. Germline assignment: CDR1 DFQATT and CDR2 SNEGSKA (reference sequence). CDR3 length: 11 residues. With 0 bases removed from V and 7 bases from J, the gap between germline ends came to 4 bases. The CDR3 DNA sequence: TGCAGTGCTAGAGATGAGAATGAGCAGTTCTTC. Residues: CSARDENEQFF.

The chain has TRBV7-9 and TRBJ2-1; 9 bases fit TRBD2. CDR3 size: 16 residues. The V gene's germline CDR1 is SEHNR and CDR2 FQNEAQ (reference sequence). V was clipped by 2 bases and J by 3 bases; unmatched bases: 5. The CDR3 sequence: CASSLKVAGDYNEQFF. CDR3 DNA: TGTGCCAGCAGCTTAAAGGTAGCGGGAGACTACAATGAGCAGTTCTTC.

For this clone: The junction departs from germline at one end; a sequencing error may be responsible. This rearrangement joins TRBV5-6 to TRBJ2-1; 9 bases map to TRBD2. The CDR3 has 14 amino acids. The germline V gene has CDR1 SGHDT and CDR2 YYEEEE. As DNA, the CDR3 is TGTGCCAGCAGCTTGGATGGGCAAGCGGGGGGTGGACTCTTC. It specifies CASSLDGQAGGGLF.

CDR3 sequence: CASSTPSSGGTPDEQYF. Written as DNA, the CDR3 is TGTGCCAGTAGTACCCCTTCTAGCGGGGGGACCCCGGACGAGCAGTACTTC. The V call is TRBV19, the J call TRBJ2-7, with 11 bases identical to TRBD2. Germline V gene data show CDR1 as LNHDA and CDR2 as SQIVND (reference sequence). Trimming cost V 4 bases and J 5 bases; bases outside gene matches: 13. CDR3 size: 17 residues.

The chain has TRBV6-5 and TRBJ1-1; TRBD1 aligns across 7 bases. CDR1 and CDR2 (germline): MNHEY, SVGAGI. This CDR3 has 11 amino acids. V trimming: 8 bases; J trimming: 8 bases; junction bases outside the gene matches: 5. The CDR3 nucleotides are TGTGCCAGCGTACAGGGGTTGGAAGCTTTCTTT. Protein sequence: CASVQGLEAFF.

This chain joins TRBV9 and TRBJ2-1, with 9 bases that match TRBD1. CDR3 length equals 16 residues. V was pared by 3 bases and J by 0 bases, with 4 bases of the junction left unmatched. The germline CDR1 and CDR2 sequences are SGDLS and YYNGEE. Here the CDR3 reads CASSATGGSSYNEQFF. The CDR3 DNA reads TGTGCCAGCAGCGCGACAGGGGGAAGCTCCTACAATGAGCAGTTCTTC.

V usage is TRBV16 and J usage is TRBJ1-2; D might be TRBD1 (5 bases). Looked up from germline, CDR1 is KGHSY and CDR2 is FQNENV. This CDR3 has 16 amino acids. Deletions cut 0 bases from V and 3 bases from J, with 14 bases between. The CDR3 is CASSQSWGDVDYGYTF. The CDR3 DNA follows: TGTGCCAGCAGCCAATCTTGGGGGGATGTGGACTATGGCTACACCTTC.

This clone came up a few times. This chain connects TRBV10-3 to TRBJ1-4; 7 bases agree with TRBD1. Trimming took 3 bases from V and 3 from J; bases not matched to a gene: 4. Germline CDR1 and CDR2: ENHRY and SYGVKD. This CDR3 comprises 15 residues. The CDR3 coding sequence is TGTGCCATCAGTGAAGGACAGGTATCTAATGAAAAACTGTTTTTT. Translation: CAISEGQVSNEKLFF.

The V call is TRBV7-6, the J call TRBJ2-7, with 8 positions matching TRBD1. This CDR3 spans 13 amino acids. V shed 6 bases, J shed 3 bases, and the junction held 4 bases outside the gene matches. The germline V gene encodes CDR1 SGHVS and CDR2 FNYEAQ. CDR3 in amino acids: CASRPGQGYEQYF. CDR3 DNA sequence: TGTGCCAGCAGACCAGGACAGGGCTACGAGCAGTACTTC.

The chain links TRBV11-2 to TRBJ2-7; 11 bases are a match to TRBD2. The CDR3 consists of 14 residues. With V trimmed by 4 bases and J by 3 bases, 2 bases remained unmatched. CDR1 is SGHAT and CDR2 is FQNNGV in the germline V gene. Here the CDR3 reads CASSSGLAVYEQYF. For the CDR3, the DNA is TGTGCCAGCAGCTCGGGACTAGCGGTCTACGAGCAGTACTTC.

This clone was recorded only once. This chain links TRBV6-1 with TRBJ2-3; TRBD2 aligns across 10 bases. The germline V gene has CDR1 MNHNS and CDR2 SASEGT. V dropped 4 bases and J dropped 3; count of bases not matched to a gene: 4. The CDR3 length is 15 residues. CDR3 coding DNA: TGTGCCAGCAGTGCCGTAGCGGGGGGAACAGATACGCAGTATTTT. This sequence encodes CASSAVAGGTDTQYF.

The gene calls are TRBV7-2 and TRBJ1-1, with TRBD1 identical over 9 bases. Germline CDR1 SGHTA, CDR2 FQGNSA. The CDR3 loop spans 15 amino acids. Germline trimming cut 8 bases from V and 4 bases from J; bases unmatched to any gene: 11. The CDR3 sequence is CASGRDRASVTEAFF. The DNA of the CDR3 is TGTGCCAGCGGCCGGGACAGGGCTTCGGTCACTGAAGCTTTCTTT.

This chain uses TRBV7-2 with TRBJ1-2, with 9 positions matching TRBD1. Germline CDR1 reads SGHTA; CDR2 reads FQGNSA. The CDR3 sequence is 16 residues long. Unmatched junction bases numbered 11, after V lost 3 bases and J lost 6 bases. The CDR3 nucleotides are TGTGCCAGCAGCTTTTGGGGACAGGGAAAGCAGAATGGCTACACCTTC. The encoded protein is CASSFWGQGKQNGYTF.

This chain links TRBV19 with TRBJ1-5, with D perhaps matching TRBD1 (5 bases). The V gene's germline CDR1 is LNHDA and CDR2 SQIVND (reference sequence). The CDR3 is made up of 19 amino acids. The V gene lost 1 base and the J gene lost 2 bases, with 21 bases spanning the gap. The DNA of the CDR3 is TGTGCCAGTAGTATAGGGCTGGTCTTGGTCGGACAAGGCAATCAGCCCCAGCATTTT. It specifies CASSIGLVLVGQGNQPQHF.